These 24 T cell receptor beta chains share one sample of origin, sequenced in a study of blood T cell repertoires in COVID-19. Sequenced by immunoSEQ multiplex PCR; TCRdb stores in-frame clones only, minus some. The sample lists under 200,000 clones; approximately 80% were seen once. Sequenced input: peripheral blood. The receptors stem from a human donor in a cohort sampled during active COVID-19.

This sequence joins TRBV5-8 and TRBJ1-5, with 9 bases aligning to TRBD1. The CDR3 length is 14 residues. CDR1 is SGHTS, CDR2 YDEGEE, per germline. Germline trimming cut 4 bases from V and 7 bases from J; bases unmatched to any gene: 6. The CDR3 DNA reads TGTGCCAGCAGCCACCGGACAGGGGTCCAGCCCCAGCATTTT. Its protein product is CASSHRTGVQPQHF.

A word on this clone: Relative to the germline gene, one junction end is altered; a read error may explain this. The CDR3 coding sequence is TGTGCTAGCAGCTCTACAGGGGGCGCGGTTGAAAAACTGTTTTTT. Its protein is CASSSTGGAVEKLFF. V and J are TRBV7-7 and TRBJ1-4, with 9 bases fitting TRBD1. The germline gives CDR1 SSHAT, CDR2 FNYEAQ (reference sequence). CDR3 size: 15 residues.

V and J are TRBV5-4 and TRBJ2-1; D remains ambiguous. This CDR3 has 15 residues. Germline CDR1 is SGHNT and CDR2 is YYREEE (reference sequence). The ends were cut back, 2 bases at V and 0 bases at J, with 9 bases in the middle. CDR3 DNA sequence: TGTGCCAGCAGCTTTGGCGCGGACTCCTACAATGAGCAGTTCTTC. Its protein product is CASSFGADSYNEQFF.

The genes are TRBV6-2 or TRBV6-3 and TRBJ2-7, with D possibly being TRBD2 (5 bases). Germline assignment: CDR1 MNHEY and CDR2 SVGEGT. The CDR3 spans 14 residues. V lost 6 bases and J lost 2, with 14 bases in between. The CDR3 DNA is TGTGCCAGCAGCCCCGAGGGTTATACCTACGAGCAGTACTTC. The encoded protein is CASSPEGYTYEQYF.

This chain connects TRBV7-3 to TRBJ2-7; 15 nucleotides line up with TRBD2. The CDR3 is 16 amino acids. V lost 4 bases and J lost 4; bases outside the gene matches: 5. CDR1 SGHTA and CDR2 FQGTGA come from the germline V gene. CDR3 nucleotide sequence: TGTGCCAGCAGCTCACCGGGACTAGCGGGAGGTTACGAGCAGTACTTC. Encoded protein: CASSSPGLAGGYEQYF.

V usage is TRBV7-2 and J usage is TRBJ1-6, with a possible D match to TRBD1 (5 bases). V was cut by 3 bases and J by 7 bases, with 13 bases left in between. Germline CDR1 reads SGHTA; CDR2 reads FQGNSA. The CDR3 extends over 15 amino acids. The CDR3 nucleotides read TGTGCCAGCAGCTTCTCGGGGGGTGTGAATTCACCCCTCCACTTT. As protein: CASSFSGGVNSPLHF.

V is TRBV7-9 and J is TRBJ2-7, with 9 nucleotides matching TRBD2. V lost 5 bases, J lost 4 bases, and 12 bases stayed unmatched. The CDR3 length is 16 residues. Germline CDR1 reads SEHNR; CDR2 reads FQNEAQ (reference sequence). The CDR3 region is CASSPPLGLAGYEQYF. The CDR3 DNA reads TGTGCCAGCAGCCCCCCTTTGGGCCTAGCGGGATACGAGCAGTACTTC.

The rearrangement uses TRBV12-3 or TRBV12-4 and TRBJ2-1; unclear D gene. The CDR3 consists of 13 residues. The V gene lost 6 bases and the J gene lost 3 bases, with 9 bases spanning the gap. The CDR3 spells CASSYLYYNEQFF. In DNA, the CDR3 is TGTGCCAGCAGCTACCTATACTACAATGAGCAGTTCTTC.

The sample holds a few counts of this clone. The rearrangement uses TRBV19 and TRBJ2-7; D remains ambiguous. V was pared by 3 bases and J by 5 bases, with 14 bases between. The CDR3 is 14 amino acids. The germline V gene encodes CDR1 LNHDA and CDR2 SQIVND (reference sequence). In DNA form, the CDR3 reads TGTGCCAGTAGTATTAATTTCGTTGAGGACGAGCAGTACTTC. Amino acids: CASSINFVEDEQYF.

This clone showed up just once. CDR3 sequence reads: CASSEATTATNPQHF. The CDR3 DNA reads TGTGCCAGCAGTGAAGCGACAACAGCCACCAATCCCCAGCATTTT. This chain uses TRBV6-1 with TRBJ1-5, with D unresolved. The CDR3 sequence is 15 residues long. With 0 bases removed from V and 10 bases from J, the gap between germline ends came to 16 bases. CDR1 is MNHNS and CDR2 is SASEGT in the germline V gene.

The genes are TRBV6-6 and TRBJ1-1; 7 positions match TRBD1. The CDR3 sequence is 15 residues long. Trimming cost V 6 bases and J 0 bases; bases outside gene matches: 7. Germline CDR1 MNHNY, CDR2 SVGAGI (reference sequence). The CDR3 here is CASRGGPAMNTEAFF. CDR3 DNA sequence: TGTGCCAGCAGAGGGGGCCCAGCAATGAACACTGAAGCTTTCTTT.

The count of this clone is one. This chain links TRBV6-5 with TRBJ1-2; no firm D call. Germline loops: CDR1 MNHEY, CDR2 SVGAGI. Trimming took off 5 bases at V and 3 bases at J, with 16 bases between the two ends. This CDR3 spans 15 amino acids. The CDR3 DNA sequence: TGTGCCAGCAGTCCTAATTTCGGGGATTACTATGGCTACACCTTC. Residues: CASSPNFGDYYGYTF.

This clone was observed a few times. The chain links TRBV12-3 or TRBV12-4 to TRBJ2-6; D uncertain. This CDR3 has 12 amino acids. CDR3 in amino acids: CAGSLGANVLTF. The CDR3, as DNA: TGTGCGGGCAGTCTGGGGGCCAACGTCCTGACTTTC.

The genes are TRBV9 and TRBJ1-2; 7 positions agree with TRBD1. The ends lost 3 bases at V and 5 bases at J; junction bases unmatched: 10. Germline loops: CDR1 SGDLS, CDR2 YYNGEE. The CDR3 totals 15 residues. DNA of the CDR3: TGTGCCAGCAGCGACAGGGGAACGCAAGGTTATGGCTACACCTTC. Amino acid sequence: CASSDRGTQGYGYTF. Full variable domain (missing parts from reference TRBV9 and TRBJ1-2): DSGVTQTPKHLITATGQRVTLRCSPRSGDLSVYWYQQSLDQGLQFLIQYYNGEERAKGNILERFSAQQFPDLHSELNLSSLELGDSALYFCASSDRGTQGYGYTFGSGTRLTVV.

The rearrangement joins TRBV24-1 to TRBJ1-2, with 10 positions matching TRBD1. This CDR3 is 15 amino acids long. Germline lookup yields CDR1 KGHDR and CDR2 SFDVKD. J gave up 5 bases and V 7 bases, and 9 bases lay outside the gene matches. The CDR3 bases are TGTGCCACCAGCTCCGGGACAGGGGTCGTTTATGGCTACACCTTC. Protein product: CATSSGTGVVYGYTF.

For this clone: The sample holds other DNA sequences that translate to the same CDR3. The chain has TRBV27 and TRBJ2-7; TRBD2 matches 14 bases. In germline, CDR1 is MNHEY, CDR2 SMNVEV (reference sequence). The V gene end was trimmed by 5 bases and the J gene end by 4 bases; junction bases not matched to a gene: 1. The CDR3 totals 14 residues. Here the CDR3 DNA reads TGTGCCAGCAGTCGGACTAGCGGGAGGTACGAGCAGTACTTC. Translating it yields CASSRTSGRYEQYF.

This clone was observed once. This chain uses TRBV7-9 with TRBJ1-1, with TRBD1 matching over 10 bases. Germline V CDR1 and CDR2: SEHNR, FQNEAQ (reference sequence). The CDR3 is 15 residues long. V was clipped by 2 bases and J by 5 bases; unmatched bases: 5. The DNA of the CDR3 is TGTGCCAGCAGCTTAACCGACAGGGGGCTTACTGAAGCTTTCTTT. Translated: CASSLTDRGLTEAFF.

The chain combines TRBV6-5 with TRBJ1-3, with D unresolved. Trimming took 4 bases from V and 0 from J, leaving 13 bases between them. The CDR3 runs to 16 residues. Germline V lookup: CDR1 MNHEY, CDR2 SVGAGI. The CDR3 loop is CASSSYGSYSGNTIYF. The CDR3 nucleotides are TGTGCCAGCAGTTCATACGGGTCCTACTCTGGAAACACCATATATTTT.

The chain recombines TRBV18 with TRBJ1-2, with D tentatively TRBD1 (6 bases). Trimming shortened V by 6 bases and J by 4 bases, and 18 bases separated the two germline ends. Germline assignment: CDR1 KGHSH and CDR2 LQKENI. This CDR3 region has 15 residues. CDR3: CASSHTRDKGYGYTF. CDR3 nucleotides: TGTGCCAGCTCTCATACCCGGGACAAAGGCTATGGCTACACCTTC.

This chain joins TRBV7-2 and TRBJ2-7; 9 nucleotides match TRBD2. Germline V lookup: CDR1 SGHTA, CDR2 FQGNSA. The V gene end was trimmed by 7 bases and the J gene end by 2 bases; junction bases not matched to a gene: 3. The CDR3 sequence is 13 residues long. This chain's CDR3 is CASMGTSPYEQYF. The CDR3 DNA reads TGTGCCAGCATGGGGACTAGCCCCTACGAGCAGTACTTC.

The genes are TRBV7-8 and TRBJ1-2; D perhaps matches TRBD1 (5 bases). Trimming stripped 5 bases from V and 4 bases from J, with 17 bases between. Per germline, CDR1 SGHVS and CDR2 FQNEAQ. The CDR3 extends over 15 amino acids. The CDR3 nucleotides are TGTGCCAGCAGCCGCAGGGATCCGCTCTCCTATGGCTACACCTTC. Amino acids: CASSRRDPLSYGYTF.

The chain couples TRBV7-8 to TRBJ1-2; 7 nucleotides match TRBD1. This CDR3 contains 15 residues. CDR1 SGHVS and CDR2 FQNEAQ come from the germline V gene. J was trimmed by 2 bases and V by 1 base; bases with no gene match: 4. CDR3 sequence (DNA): TGTGCCAGCAGCTTAGTGGAGGGGGCGAACTATGGCTACACCTTC. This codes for CASSLVEGANYGYTF. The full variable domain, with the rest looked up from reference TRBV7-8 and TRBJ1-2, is GAGVSQSPRYKVAKRGQDVALRCDPISGHVSLFWYQQALGQGPEFLTYFQNEAQLDKSGLPSDRFFAERPEGSVSTLKIQRTQQEDSAVYLCASSLVEGANYGYTFGSGTRLTVV.

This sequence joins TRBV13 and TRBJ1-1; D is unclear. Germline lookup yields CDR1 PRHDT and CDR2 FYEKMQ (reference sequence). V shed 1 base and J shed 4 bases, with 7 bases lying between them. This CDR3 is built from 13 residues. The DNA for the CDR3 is TGTGCCAGCAGCTTAGACCCGAGCACTGAAGCTTTCTTT. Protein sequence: CASSLDPSTEAFF. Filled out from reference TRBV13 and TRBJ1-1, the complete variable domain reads AAGVIQSPRHLIKEKRETATLKCYPIPRHDTVYWYQQGPGQDPQFLISFYEKMQSDKGSIPDRFSAQQFSDYHSELNMSSLELGDSALYFCASSLDPSTEAFFGQGTRLTVV.

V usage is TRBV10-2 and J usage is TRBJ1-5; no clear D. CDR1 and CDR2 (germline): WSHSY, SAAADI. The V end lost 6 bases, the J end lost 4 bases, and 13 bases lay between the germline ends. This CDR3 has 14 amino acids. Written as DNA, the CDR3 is TGCGCCAGCAGCCTACGACAACAAAATCAGCCCCAGCATTTT. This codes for CASSLRQQNQPQHF.